Each of the 25 T cell receptor beta chains below was sequenced from the same sample in a study of regulatory T cells in long-lasting Graves disease. Library construction for TCR beta used iRepertoire HTBI primers and Arm-PCR of CDR3 regions. MiXCR, run by TCRdb on the multiplex PCR reads, gives a single entry per CDR3 protein. Among 250,000 or so distinct CDR3 sequences listed, about 17% were seen once. Time point here: newly diagnosed GD, antithyroid drugs for less than 3 months. Generation of the TCR library employed RNA extracted from PBMCs. The same data also contributed to another study, on T cells in Graves' hyperthyroidism and ophthalmopathy.

The sample consisted of peripheral blood mononuclear cells (PBMCs), taken at new diagnosis, from a patient treated with antithyroid drugs. These receptors were taken from a woman in her twenties or thirties with Graves disease.

A note on this clonotype: A far larger clone lies a single base away; this is likely a read error. The missing conserved phenylalanine or tryptophan at the end of this CDR3 makes a read error likely. The V gene is TRBV24-1, the J gene TRBJ2-3, with 12 bases matching TRBD2. Germline lookup yields CDR1 KGHDR and CDR2 SFDVKD. The CDR3 spans 17 residues. CDR3 in DNA: TGTGCCAGCAGTGGCCTAGCGGGGGGGGATGGCACAGATACGCAGTATTCT. Its protein product is CASSGLAGGDGTDTQYS.

This clonotype was observed many times. This rearrangement joins TRBV6-9 to TRBJ1-2; D remains unclear. The V and J ends lost 3 bases and 2 bases respectively, with 7 bases between them. The V gene's germline CDR1 is MNHGY and CDR2 SVAAGI. The CDR3 is made up of 13 amino acids. The CDR3 protein is CASSYPGNYGYTF. The CDR3 nucleotides read TGTGCCAGCAGTTACCCCGGGAACTATGGCTACACCTTC.

The V call is TRBV5-1, the J call TRBJ2-1, with 8 bases lining up with TRBD1. The last part of the DNA fits TRBJ2-5 better; the J call may be wrong. Germline-derived CDR1 and CDR2 are SGHRS and YFSETQ. The CDR3 extends over 13 amino acids. CDR3 loop: CASSAGGRETQYF. The DNA of the CDR3 is TGCGCCAGCAGTGCAGGGGGCAGGGAGACCCAGTACTTC.

A single count supports this clonotype. A much larger clone sits a single nucleotide away, making a read error possible. The chain has TRBV6-1 and TRBJ1-2, with D tentatively TRBD1 (6 bases). The germline gives CDR1 MNHNS, CDR2 SASEGT. This CDR3 has 13 residues. Trimming took off 4 bases at V and 7 bases at J, with 13 bases between the two ends. CDR3 in DNA: TGTGCCAGCAGTGTGGACAGAGTCTCTGGCTACACCTTC. It specifies CASSVDRVSGYTF.

This clonotype was seen ten or more times. The chain joins TRBV10-3 to TRBJ2-2; 9 bases align to TRBD1. CDR3 size: 15 residues. Germline lookup yields CDR1 ENHRY and CDR2 SYGVKD. V lost 10 bases, J lost 1 base, and 7 bases stayed unmatched. The CDR3 loop reads CATRRDRVNTGELFF. The CDR3 bases are TGTGCCACTCGGAGGGACAGGGTGAACACCGGGGAGCTGTTTTTT.

There are many counts of this clonotype. The rearrangement joins TRBV2 to TRBJ1-5; D is undetermined. The V and J ends lost 3 bases and 1 base respectively, with 10 bases between them. This CDR3 has 15 residues. Germline V lookup: CDR1 SNHLY, CDR2 FYNNEI. CDR3 sequence reads: CASSEEGVSNQPQHF. The CDR3 DNA sequence: TGTGCCAGCAGTGAGGAGGGCGTAAGCAATCAGCCCCAGCATTTT.

This clonotype was picked up many times. This chain joins TRBV7-6 and TRBJ1-4, with TRBD1 as a possible D gene (5 bases). Germline V CDR1 and CDR2: SGHVS, FNYEAQ. V was clipped by 5 bases and J by 7 bases, with 23 bases between them. The CDR3 has 17 residues. In DNA, the CDR3 is TGTGCCAGCAGCCTATTAATTCAAGGGGCTTCGGGTGAAAAACTGTTTTTT. This translates into CASSLLIQGASGEKLFF. Variable domain in full (rest from reference TRBV7-6 and TRBJ1-4): GAGVSQSPRYKVTKRGQDVALRCDPISGHVSLYWYRQALGQGPEFLTYFNYEAQQDKSGLPNDRFSAERPEGSISTLTIQRTEQRDSAMYRCASSLLIQGASGEKLFFGSGTQLSVL.

The table lists this clonotype with many counts. One junction end disagrees with the germline gene, perhaps due to a read error. The genes are TRBV7-2 and TRBJ2-5; D is possibly TRBD1 or TRBD2 (5 bases each). This CDR3 has 17 amino acids. Germline assignment: CDR1 SGHTA and CDR2 FQGNSA. The CDR3 is CASSRVLPGTGKETQYF. The CDR3 DNA follows: TGCGCCAGCAGCCGAGTTCTTCCCGGGACGGGAAAAGAGACCCAGTACTTC. Together with reference TRBV7-2 and TRBJ2-5, the CDR3 gives the full variable domain: GAGVSQSPSNKVTEKGKDVELRCDPISGHTALYWYRQSLGQGLEFLIYFQGNSAPDKSGLPSDRFSAERTGGSVSTLTIQRTQQEDSAVYLCASSRVLPGTGKETQYFGPGTRLLVL.

This clonotype showed up many times. V gene TRBV3-1 combines with J gene TRBJ1-5; D is uncertain. CDR1 is LGHDT, CDR2 YNNKEL, per germline (reference sequence). Trimming left V 6 bases short and J 6 bases short, with 12 bases between. CDR3 length: 13 amino acids. The CDR3 region is CASSPADGQPQHF. As DNA, the CDR3 is TGTGCCAGCAGTCCAGCCGACGGTCAGCCCCAGCATTTT.

As regards this clonotype: The likely explanation is a read error, given a far larger clone one base away. The rearrangement uses TRBV7-9 and TRBJ2-5; 9 bases line up with TRBD2. The tail of the sequence fits TRBJ2-7 better, so the J call may be wrong. The CDR3 runs to 18 residues. Germline CDR1 and CDR2: SEHNR and FQNEAQ (reference sequence). This chain's CDR3 is CASSKAASGEAAIYEQYF. CDR3 DNA: TGTGCCAGCAGCAAAGCGGCTAGCGGGGAGGCCGCTATTTACGAGCAGTACTTC.

The chain has TRBV20-1 and TRBJ2-5; unclear D gene. Germline CDR1 DFQATT, CDR2 SNEGSKA (reference sequence). The CDR3 is 15 amino acids. Trimming left V 2 bases short and J 4 bases short, with 17 bases between. The CDR3 bases are TGCAGTGCTAGATCCTCTGGGTTGCCGGGAGAGACCCAGTACTTC. Its protein product is CSARSSGLPGETQYF.

This clonotype was found many times. This sequence joins TRBV12-3 or TRBV12-4 and TRBJ1-6, with TRBD1 as a possible D gene (6 bases). The V end lost 6 bases, the J end lost 13 bases, and 13 bases lay between the germline ends. This CDR3 is 12 amino acids long. The CDR3: CASSRAGAPLHF. The CDR3 region has the DNA TGTGCCAGCAGCCGCGCAGGGGCTCCCCTCCACTTT.

This clonotype came up a few times. The rearrangement uses TRBV27 and TRBJ1-2, with a possible D match to TRBD1 (6 bases). The germline CDR1 and CDR2 sequences are MNHEY and SMNVEV (reference sequence). The CDR3 totals 15 residues. Trimming removed 2 bases at V and 2 bases at J, with 12 bases between. In nucleotides, the CDR3 is TGTGCCAGCAGTTTAATAGGAGGGGGAAACTATGGCTACACCTTC. Translation: CASSLIGGGNYGYTF.

This clonotype was detected ten times or more. The chain couples TRBV2 to TRBJ1-1; D is undetermined. This CDR3 is 14 amino acids long. The V end was cut by 2 bases, the J end by 3 bases, with 10 bases between. CDR1 and CDR2 from the germline V gene are SNHLY and FYNNEI. The CDR3 loop reads CASSERVGYTEAFF. CDR3 nucleotides: TGTGCCAGCAGTGAACGTGTGGGATACACTGAAGCTTTCTTT.

This clonotype was found many times. The rearrangement links TRBV5-1 to TRBJ1-1, with unresolved D. This CDR3 comprises 13 residues. The germline V gene has CDR1 SGHRS and CDR2 YFSETQ. Trimming stripped 7 bases from V and 1 base from J, with 11 bases between. CDR3 protein: CASQTRENTEAFF. CDR3 DNA sequence: TGCGCCAGCCAAACCCGGGAGAACACTGAAGCTTTCTTT.

This clonotype was seen repeatedly, ten times or more. V gene TRBV12-3 or TRBV12-4 combines with J gene TRBJ2-1; 8 bases line up with TRBD2. The V and J ends lost 4 bases and 6 bases, in that order; junction bases with no gene match: 11. This CDR3 has 16 amino acids. Here the CDR3 reads CASSSTPQRGINEQFF. CDR3 nucleotides: TGTGCCAGCAGTTCCACTCCTCAGCGGGGGATCAATGAGCAGTTCTTC.

There are many counts of this clonotype. This chain uses TRBV20-1 with TRBJ2-2; D assignment may be TRBD1 or TRBD2 (5 bases each). This CDR3 is built from 14 residues. Germline assignment: CDR1 DFQATT and CDR2 SNEGSKA (reference sequence). The germline V and J ends were trimmed by 5 bases and 2 bases, with 12 bases remaining between them. CDR3 bases: TGCAGTGCTCTCGGGACGGGAAACACCGGGGAGCTGTTTTTT. Protein sequence: CSALGTGNTGELFF.

J is TRBJ2-1 and V is TRBV11-2, with D maybe TRBD1 (6 bases). V lost 6 bases and J 2 bases, leaving 17 bases between the germline ends. CDR3 length: 16 residues. Germline V gene data show CDR1 as SGHAT and CDR2 as FQNNGV. The CDR3 nucleotides read TGTGCCAGCAGTCCAGGTGGGACATACGCCTACAATGAGCAGTTCTTC. Protein product: CASSPGGTYAYNEQFF.

For this clonotype: Only one base separates this from a far larger clonotype, so it likely reflects a read error. The CDR3 end shows no conserved phenylalanine or tryptophan, and so a read error is likely. The chain recombines TRBV3-1 with TRBJ2-3, with D unresolved. The DNA matches TRBJ1-1 better at its end, which makes the J call doubtful. Germline V lookup: CDR1 LGHDT, CDR2 YNNKEL (reference sequence). CDR3 length: 14 amino acids. CDR3 sequence: CASSQVGGFTEAFL. CDR3 coding DNA: TGTGCCAGCAGCCAAGTGGGAGGGTTCACTGAAGCTTTCCTT.

This clonotype was counted only a few times. The chain employs TRBV5-6 and TRBJ2-2, with D hard to call. Germline lookup yields CDR1 SGHDT and CDR2 YYEEEE. The V end lost 2 bases, the J end lost 2 bases, and 10 bases lay between the germline ends. This CDR3 contains 15 residues. CDR3 protein: CASSFTHLNTGELFF. The CDR3 DNA sequence: TGTGCCAGCAGCTTCACTCATCTTAACACCGGGGAGCTGTTTTTT.

The sample holds many counts of this clonotype. The J gene is TRBJ2-7, the V gene TRBV20-1; the D gene is possibly TRBD2 (6 bases). Germline CDR1 is DFQATT and CDR2 is SNEGSKA (reference sequence). The CDR3 sequence is 13 residues long. The CDR3 nucleotides read TGCAGCGGCACAGGCAGGGAGGCCTACGAGCAGTACTTC. This encodes CSGTGREAYEQYF.

A few counts support this clonotype. Being one base from a much bigger clone, this may be a read error. The rearrangement uses TRBV27 and TRBJ2-3; the D gene could be TRBD1 or TRBD2 (6 bases each). Per germline, CDR1 MNHEY and CDR2 SMNVEV (reference sequence). This CDR3 is 15 amino acids long. For the CDR3, the DNA is TGTGCCAGCAGGGGGGCCGGGACTTACACAGATACGCGGTATTTT. Its translation: CASRGAGTYTDTRYF.

This clonotype was counted ten times or more. The chain joins TRBV20-1 to TRBJ2-4; D gene uncertain. The V end was cut by 6 bases, the J end by 8 bases, with 14 bases between. CDR1 and CDR2 (germline): DFQATT, SNEGSKA (reference sequence). This CDR3 is built from 12 residues. The CDR3 loop reads CSATSLGDIQYF. CDR3 DNA sequence: TGCAGTGCCACGTCCCTTGGAGACATTCAGTACTTC.

This clonotype was observed a few times. The chain couples TRBV6-1 to TRBJ1-4; 8 bases map to TRBD1. The V and J ends lost 5 bases and 5 bases, in that order; junction bases with no gene match: 10. CDR3 length: 16 amino acids. Germline V lookup: CDR1 MNHNS, CDR2 SASEGT. CDR3 sequence (DNA): TGTGCCAGCAGTTACGGTCGAGACAGGGGCAATGAAAAACTGTTTTTT. Residues: CASSYGRDRGNEKLFF.

This clonotype came up many times. The V gene is TRBV3-1, the J gene TRBJ2-5, with D unclear. Trimming stripped 2 bases from V and 0 bases from J, with 4 bases between. Germline lookup yields CDR1 LGHDT and CDR2 YNNKEL (reference sequence). The CDR3 is made up of 13 amino acids. The CDR3 loop reads CASSQSHQETQYF. Written as DNA, the CDR3 is TGTGCCAGCAGCCAATCACACCAAGAGACCCAGTACTTC.